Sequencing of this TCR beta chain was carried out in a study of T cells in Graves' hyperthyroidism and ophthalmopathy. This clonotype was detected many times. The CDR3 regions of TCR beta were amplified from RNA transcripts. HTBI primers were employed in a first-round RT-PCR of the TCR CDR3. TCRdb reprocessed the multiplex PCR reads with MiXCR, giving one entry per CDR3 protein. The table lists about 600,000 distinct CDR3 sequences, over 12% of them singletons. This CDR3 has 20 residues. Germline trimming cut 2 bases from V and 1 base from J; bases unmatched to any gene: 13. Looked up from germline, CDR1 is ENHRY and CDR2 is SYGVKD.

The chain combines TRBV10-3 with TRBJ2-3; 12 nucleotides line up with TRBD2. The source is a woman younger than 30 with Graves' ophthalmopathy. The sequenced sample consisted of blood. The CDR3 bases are TGTGCCATCAGTGAGAAATTCTCGACTAGCGGGAGAATACGCACAGATACGCAGTATTTT. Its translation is CAISEKFSTSGRIRTDTQYF.